This T cell receptor beta chain was obtained from a study of cytomegalovirus exposure and HLA in healthy donors. Primers: 60 Vbeta forward and 13 Jbeta reverse. Sequencing used immunoSEQ multiplex PCR; TCRdb keeps in-frame clones, though not all of them. The sample lists about 200,000 clones, 70% to 80% seen once, with around 1.6% in the top ten. Study-wide points: A missense DCLRE1C variant was associated with V- and J-gene trimming of TCR beta chains in a later analysis, and an independent cohort replicated the association.

This CDR3 comprises 13 residues. With 4 bases clipped from V and 4 bases from J, the junction kept 1 base outside the gene matches. From germline, CDR1 is LNHDA and CDR2 SQIVND (reference sequence). In regard to this clone: Its cognate antigen is unknown. The same CDR3 can be traced to other DNA sequences in this sample.

This TCR was sampled from a girl between 10 and 17 years old in good health and CMV-seropositive. The sample was PBMCs. The chain combines TRBV19 with TRBJ2-5; 9 bases fit TRBD1. CDR3 DNA sequence: TGTGCCAGTAGTACGACAGGGGGAGAGACCCAGTACTTC. Residues: CASSTTGGETQYF.